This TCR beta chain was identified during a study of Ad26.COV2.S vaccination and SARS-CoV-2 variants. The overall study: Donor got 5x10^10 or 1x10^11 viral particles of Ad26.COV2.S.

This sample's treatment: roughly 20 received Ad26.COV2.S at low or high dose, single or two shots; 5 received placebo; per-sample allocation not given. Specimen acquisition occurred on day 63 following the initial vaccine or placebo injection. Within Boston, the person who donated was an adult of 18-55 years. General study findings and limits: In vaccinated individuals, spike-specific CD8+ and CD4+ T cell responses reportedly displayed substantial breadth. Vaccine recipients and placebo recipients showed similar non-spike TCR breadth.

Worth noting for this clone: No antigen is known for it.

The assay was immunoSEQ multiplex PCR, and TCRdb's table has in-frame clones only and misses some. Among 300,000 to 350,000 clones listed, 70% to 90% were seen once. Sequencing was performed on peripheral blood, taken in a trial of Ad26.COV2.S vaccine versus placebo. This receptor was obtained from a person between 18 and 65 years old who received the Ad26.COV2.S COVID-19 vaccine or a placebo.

CDR3 in amino acids: CASSSGGTQHF. CDR3 DNA: TGTGCCAGCAGCTCTGGGGGGACCCAGCATTTT. The chain has TRBV12-3 or TRBV12-4 and TRBJ1-5, with D possibly matching TRBD1 (5 bases). Trimming took off 6 bases at V and 11 bases at J, with 11 bases between the two ends. The CDR3 is made up of 11 amino acids.